This T cell receptor beta chain was recovered during a study of cytomegalovirus exposure and HLA in healthy donors. CDR3 length: 16 amino acids. The J segment lost 9 bases and the V segment lost 2 bases, leaving 8 bases of the junction unmatched. The germline V gene has CDR1 SGHRS and CDR2 YFSETQ. Researchers ran the PCR with 60 Vbeta and 13 Jbeta primers. TCRdb's copy holds only in-frame clones and misses some; the assay was immunoSEQ multiplex PCR. The sample lists hundreds of thousands of clones, 80% to 90% occurring once. Remarks on this clone: Its cognate antigen is unknown.

General study findings and limits: The records held CMV serostatus as the only immune exposure information.

The material sequenced was PBMCs. This chain uses TRBV5-1 with TRBJ1-6; 10 positions agree with TRBD1. This TCR was sampled from a woman aged 18-29 years in good health and CMV-seronegative. In DNA form, the CDR3 reads TGCGCCAGCAGCTTAATAAGACAGGGGGCTGGTTCACCCCTCCACTTT. It specifies CASSLIRQGAGSPLHF.